These 19 T cell receptor beta chains came from one sample sequenced in a study of T-cell reconstitution after alpha-beta-depleted transplantation in children. For TCRbeta, the library was prepared with unique molecular identifiers. TCRdb reprocessed the PCR reads via MiXCR and lists one record per CDR3 protein. This sample carries hundreds of thousands of distinct CDR3 sequences, approximately 16% of them seen once, and the ten largest clones take about 1.1%. The sequenced sample was PBMCs from the stem cell graft donor, obtained from the stem cell graft. The receptor set was obtained from a human donor who donated a stem cell graft to a child with acute myeloid leukemia.

A few counts support this clonotype. The chain joins TRBV29-1 to TRBJ1-4; no clear D gene. This CDR3 spans 13 amino acids. Germline CDR1 SQVTM, CDR2 ANQGSEA. V dropped 5 bases and J dropped 7 bases, with 14 bases sitting between them. The CDR3, as DNA: TGCAGCGTTTTGGTTTCCGGGATTGAAAAACTGTTTTTT. Encoded protein: CSVLVSGIEKLFF.

This clonotype appeared many times. This rearrangement joins TRBV20-1 to TRBJ1-4; D gene unclear. This CDR3 comprises 13 residues. Per germline, CDR1 DFQATT and CDR2 SNEGSKA (reference sequence). V was pared by 3 bases and J by 0 bases, with 5 bases between. This CDR3 is CSASHPTNEKLFF. The CDR3, as DNA: TGCAGTGCTAGTCATCCAACTAATGAAAAACTGTTTTTT.

Ten or more counts support this clonotype. V and J are TRBV20-1 and TRBJ2-5; D might be TRBD2 (6 bases). The length of the CDR3 is 14 residues. Deletions cut 4 bases from V and 5 bases from J, with 17 bases between. Germline V gene lookup returns CDR1 DFQATT and CDR2 SNEGSKA (reference sequence). The CDR3 spells CSATTGTPGETQYF. Written as DNA, the CDR3 is TGCAGTGCTACAACCGGGACTCCCGGGGAGACCCAGTACTTC.

The chain employs TRBV4-1 and TRBJ2-7; TRBD1 might be the D (5 bases). This CDR3 has 17 residues. Germline V gene data show CDR1 as MGHRA and CDR2 as YSYEKL. V lost 4 bases and J lost 0, with 19 bases in between. The CDR3 coding sequence is TGCGCCAGCAGCCCCCTGGGGCTGGGGCTCAGCTCCTACGAGCAGTACTTC. Protein sequence: CASSPLGLGLSSYEQYF.

At least ten counts were recorded for this clonotype. The J gene is TRBJ2-3, the V gene TRBV20-1, with a weak D call TRBD1 (5 bases). The CDR3 covers 15 residues. Trimming pared 0 bases from V and 1 base from J, leaving 11 bases between. Germline V lookup: CDR1 DFQATT, CDR2 SNEGSKA (reference sequence). CDR3 protein: CSARDKGVRTDTQYF. In nucleotides, the CDR3 is TGCAGTGCTAGAGATAAAGGGGTCCGCACAGATACGCAGTATTTT.

The chain joins TRBV20-1 to TRBJ2-1, with TRBD2 matching over 10 bases. The CDR3 runs to 16 residues. Germline V gives CDR1 DFQATT, CDR2 SNEGSKA (reference sequence). V lost 3 bases, J lost 3 bases, and 8 bases stayed unmatched. The DNA for the CDR3 is TGCAGTGCTAGCGGTCGGGCTAGCGGGAGCTACAATGAGCAGTTCTTC. As protein: CSASGRASGSYNEQFF.

The sample holds a few counts of this clonotype. This sequence joins TRBV12-3 or TRBV12-4 and TRBJ2-1; D is possibly TRBD2 (6 bases). V was cut by 5 bases and J by 12 bases, with 11 bases left in between. CDR3 length equals 11 residues. CDR3 protein: CASSGGSRQFF. As DNA, the CDR3 is TGTGCCAGCAGTGGAGGGTCTCGGCAGTTCTTC.

This clonotype was seen just once. The chain is built from TRBV27 and TRBJ2-2, with TRBD2 matching 8 bases. The CDR3 is 15 amino acids. Germline lookup yields CDR1 MNHEY and CDR2 SMNVEV (reference sequence). V dropped 6 bases and J dropped 7; count of bases not matched to a gene: 10. CDR3: CASSGSRGGRGELFF. For the CDR3, the DNA is TGTGCCAGCAGCGGGTCCCGGGGGGGCCGCGGGGAGCTGTTTTTT.

This clonotype was recorded a few times. The chain recombines TRBV6-1 with TRBJ2-5, with a possible D match to TRBD2 (5 bases). The CDR3 runs to 14 residues. Trimming removed 0 bases at V and 5 bases at J, with 10 bases between. The germline CDR1 and CDR2 sequences are MNHNS and SASEGT. CDR3 residues: CASSEARGMETQYF. CDR3 nucleotide sequence: TGTGCCAGCAGTGAAGCGCGAGGGATGGAGACCCAGTACTTC.

This clonotype was seen a handful of times. The chain uses TRBV30 and TRBJ1-5, with no clear D. CDR3 length equals 13 residues. V lost 2 bases and J lost 6, with 11 bases in between. Germline CDR1 GTSNPN, CDR2 SVGIG (reference sequence). The CDR3: CAWSMSPGQPQHF. The CDR3 DNA reads as TGTGCCTGGAGTATGTCACCGGGTCAGCCCCAGCATTTT.

This clonotype was seen a handful of times. The V call is TRBV7-9, the J call TRBJ1-1; the match to TRBD1 covers 11 bases. Germline lookup yields CDR1 SEHNR and CDR2 FQNEAQ (reference sequence). V gave up 5 bases and J gave up 6 bases; unmatched junction bases: 8. The CDR3 consists of 15 residues. CDR3 DNA: TGTGCCAGCAGCCTCGGTGGACAGGGGGCATCTGAAGCTTTCTTT. Translation gives CASSLGGQGASEAFF.

This chain uses TRBV4-3 with TRBJ2-2; 12 nucleotides align to TRBD2. Germline lookup yields CDR1 LGHNA and CDR2 YSLEER. The J segment lost 5 bases and the V segment lost 0 bases, leaving 4 bases of the junction unmatched. This CDR3 spans 17 amino acids. In nucleotides, the CDR3 is TGCGCCAGCAGCCAAGAGACTAGCGGGGGCGGGACCGGGGAGCTGTTTTTT. Encoded protein: CASSQETSGGGTGELFF.

CDR3 coding DNA: TGTGCCAGCAGCTTGGCCTTAGTAAGCAATCAGCCCCAGCATTTT. Translation: CASSLALVSNQPQHF. The chain combines TRBV5-5 with TRBJ1-5; D uncertain. Germline-derived CDR1 and CDR2 are SGHKS and YYEKEE (reference sequence). Trimming removed 0 bases at V and 1 base at J, with 8 bases between. This CDR3 region has 15 residues.

This clonotype was counted ten times or more. The rearrangement links TRBV20-1 to TRBJ2-5, with 7 nucleotides matching TRBD2. The germline gives CDR1 DFQATT, CDR2 SNEGSKA (reference sequence). The CDR3 length is 16 residues. Trimming took 3 bases from V and 5 from J; bases not matched to a gene: 15. CDR3 sequence reads: CSASSLLAARDETQYF. CDR3 sequence (DNA): TGCAGTGCTAGTAGCCTCCTAGCGGCCCGAGATGAGACCCAGTACTTC.

This clonotype was counted a few times. The chain combines TRBV28 with TRBJ2-3; no clear D gene. V lost 4 bases and J lost 2, with 7 bases in between. CDR1 and CDR2 from the germline V gene are MDHEN and SYDVKM. This CDR3 contains 13 residues. The chain's CDR3 is CASSSSYTDTQYF. DNA of the CDR3: TGTGCCAGCAGTTCTTCCTACACAGATACGCAGTATTTT.

The sample holds a few counts of this clonotype. The V gene is TRBV7-8, the J gene TRBJ1-5; 7 bases are a match to TRBD1. J gave up 6 bases and V 3 bases, and 8 bases lay outside the gene matches. The CDR3 loop spans 15 amino acids. Germline V gene sequence: CDR1 SGHVS, CDR2 FQNEAQ. CDR3 protein: CASSLGRGRVQPQHF. The DNA for the CDR3 is TGTGCCAGCAGCTTGGGGAGGGGGCGAGTTCAGCCCCAGCATTTT.

The chain uses TRBV18 and TRBJ2-7; D unresolved. The CDR3 contains 12 residues. V was pared by 1 base and J by 6 bases, with 7 bases between. Germline V gives CDR1 KGHSH, CDR2 LQKENI. This CDR3 is CASSPQVGEQYV. CDR3 in DNA: TGTGCCAGCTCACCACAGGTCGGCGAGCAGTACGTC.

This clonotype showed up just a few times. This chain uses TRBV24-1 with TRBJ1-1, with 8 bases fitting TRBD1. J gave up 5 bases and V 7 bases, and 5 bases lay outside the gene matches. Per germline, CDR1 KGHDR and CDR2 SFDVKD. This CDR3 has 13 amino acids. The CDR3 DNA follows: TGTGCCACCAGGAACAGGGGGGATACTGAAGCTTTCTTT. Translated, it gives CATRNRGDTEAFF.

Many counts were recorded for this clonotype. The chain uses TRBV12-3 or TRBV12-4 and TRBJ1-1, with 8 positions matching TRBD1. V shed 6 bases, J shed 8 bases, and the junction held 5 bases outside the gene matches. The CDR3 contains 12 residues. The CDR3 reads CASSPRTGEAFF. The CDR3 bases are TGTGCCAGCAGCCCCCGGACAGGGGAAGCTTTCTTT.